This T cell receptor (beta chain) originates from a study of blood T cells in healthy people across ages. The use of a sample-barcoded 5' primer and a J-beta primer mix characterized a second PCR of roughly 6 to 12 cycles. Each of the cDNA molecules was tagged by a template-switch adaptor with 12 random nucleotides. TCRdb re-analysed the 5' RACE reads in MiXCR, keeping a single row per CDR3 protein. The top ten clones hold 15% to 17% of a sample with about 640,000 distinct CDR3 sequences, about 30% of them seen once. As regards this clonotype: Its antigen is not known.

Russia was home to the donors, healthy Caucasian individuals aged about 6 to 90. The extraction recovered at least 5 micrograms of total RNA per sample. Notes on the study in general: A roughly linear fall in TCR beta diversity per million T cells was seen with increasing age.

CDR1 and CDR2 (germline): SEHNR, FQNEAQ (reference sequence). This CDR3 comprises 13 residues. V lost 4 bases and J 12 bases, leaving 18 bases between the germline ends. This clonotype originated in an elderly woman in good health. Source material: blood. J is TRBJ1-2 and V is TRBV7-9; the D gene is possibly TRBD1 (6 bases). The DNA of the CDR3 is TGTGCCAGCAGCTCAACCGGGACACCCCTCCACACCTTC. Protein: CASSSTGTPLHTF.